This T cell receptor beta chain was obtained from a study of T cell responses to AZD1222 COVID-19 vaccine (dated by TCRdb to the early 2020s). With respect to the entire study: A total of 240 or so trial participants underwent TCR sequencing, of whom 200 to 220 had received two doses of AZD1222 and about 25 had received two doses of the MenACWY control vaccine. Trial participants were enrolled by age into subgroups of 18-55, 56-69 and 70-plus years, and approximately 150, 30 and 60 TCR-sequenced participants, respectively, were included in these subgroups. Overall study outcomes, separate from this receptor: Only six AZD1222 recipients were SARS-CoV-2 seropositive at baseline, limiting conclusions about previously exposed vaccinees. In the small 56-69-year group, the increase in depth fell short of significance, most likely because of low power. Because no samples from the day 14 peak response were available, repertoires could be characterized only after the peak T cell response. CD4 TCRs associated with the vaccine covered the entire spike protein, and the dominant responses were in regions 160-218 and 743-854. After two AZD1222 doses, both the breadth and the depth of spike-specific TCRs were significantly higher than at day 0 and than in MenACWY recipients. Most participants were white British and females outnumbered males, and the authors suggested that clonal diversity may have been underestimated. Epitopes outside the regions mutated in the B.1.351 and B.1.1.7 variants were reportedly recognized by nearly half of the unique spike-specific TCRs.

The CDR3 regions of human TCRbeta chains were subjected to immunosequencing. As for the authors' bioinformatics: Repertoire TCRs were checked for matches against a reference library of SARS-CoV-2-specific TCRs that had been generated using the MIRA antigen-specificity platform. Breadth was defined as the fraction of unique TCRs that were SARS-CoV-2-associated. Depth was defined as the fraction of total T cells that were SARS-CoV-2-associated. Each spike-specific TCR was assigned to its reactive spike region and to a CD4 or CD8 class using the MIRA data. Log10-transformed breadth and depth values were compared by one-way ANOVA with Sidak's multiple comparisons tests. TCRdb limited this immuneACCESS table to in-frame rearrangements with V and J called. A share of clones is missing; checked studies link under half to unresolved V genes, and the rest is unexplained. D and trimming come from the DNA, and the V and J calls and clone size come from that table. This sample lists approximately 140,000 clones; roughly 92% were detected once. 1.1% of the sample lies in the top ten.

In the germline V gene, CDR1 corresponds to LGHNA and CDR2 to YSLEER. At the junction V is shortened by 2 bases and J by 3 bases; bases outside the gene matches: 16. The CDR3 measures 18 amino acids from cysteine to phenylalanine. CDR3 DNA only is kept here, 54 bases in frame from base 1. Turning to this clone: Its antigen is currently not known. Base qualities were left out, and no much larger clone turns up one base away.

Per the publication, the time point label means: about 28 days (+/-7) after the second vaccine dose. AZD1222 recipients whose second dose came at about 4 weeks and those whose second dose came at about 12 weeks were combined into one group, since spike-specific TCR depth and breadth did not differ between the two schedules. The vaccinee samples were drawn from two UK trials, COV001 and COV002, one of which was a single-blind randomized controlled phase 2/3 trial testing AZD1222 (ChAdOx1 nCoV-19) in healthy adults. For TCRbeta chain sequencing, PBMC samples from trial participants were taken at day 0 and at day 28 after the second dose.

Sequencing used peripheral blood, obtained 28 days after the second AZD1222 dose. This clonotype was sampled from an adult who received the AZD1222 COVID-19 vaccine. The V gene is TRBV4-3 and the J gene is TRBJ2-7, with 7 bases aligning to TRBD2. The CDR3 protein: CASSQQYPSGGGGYEQYF. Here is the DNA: TGCGCCAGCAGCCAACAATACCCCTCTGGCGGGGGAGGCTACGAGCAGTACTTC.